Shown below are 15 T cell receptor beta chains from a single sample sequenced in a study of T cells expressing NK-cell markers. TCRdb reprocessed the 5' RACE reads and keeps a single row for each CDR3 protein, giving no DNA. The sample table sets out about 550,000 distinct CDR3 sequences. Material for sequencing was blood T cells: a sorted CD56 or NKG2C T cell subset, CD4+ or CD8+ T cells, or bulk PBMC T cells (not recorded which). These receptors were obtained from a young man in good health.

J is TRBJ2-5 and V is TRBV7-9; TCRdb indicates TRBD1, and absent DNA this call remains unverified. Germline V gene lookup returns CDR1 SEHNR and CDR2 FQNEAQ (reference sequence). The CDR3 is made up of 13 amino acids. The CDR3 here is CASSTGTTSTQYF.

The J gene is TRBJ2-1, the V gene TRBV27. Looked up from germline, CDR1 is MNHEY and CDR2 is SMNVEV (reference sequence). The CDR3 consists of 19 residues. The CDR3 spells CASSFTWQPGRNSYNEQFF.

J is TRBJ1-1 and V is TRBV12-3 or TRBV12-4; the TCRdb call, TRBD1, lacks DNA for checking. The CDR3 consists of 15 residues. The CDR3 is CASSSTWRGRTEAFF.

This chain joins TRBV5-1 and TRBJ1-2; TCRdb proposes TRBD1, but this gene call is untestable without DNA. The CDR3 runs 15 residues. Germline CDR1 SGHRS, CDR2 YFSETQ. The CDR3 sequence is CASSSDRFQNYGYTF.

CDR3 sequence: CASSQEGAHGIQFF. The chain is built from TRBV4-3 and TRBJ2-1; TCRdb names TRBD2, which stays unverified in the absence of DNA. Germline CDR1 and CDR2: LGHNA and YSLEER. The CDR3 is made up of 14 amino acids.

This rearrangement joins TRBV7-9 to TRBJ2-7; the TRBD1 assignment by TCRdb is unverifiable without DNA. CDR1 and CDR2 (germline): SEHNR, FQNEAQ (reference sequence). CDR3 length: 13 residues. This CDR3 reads CALRDDSSYEQYF.

The CDR3 sequence is CASRWQFRAAETQYF. This sequence joins TRBV28 and TRBJ2-5; the TCRdb D gene call, TRBD2, has no DNA to confirm it. CDR3 length equals 15 residues. CDR1 MDHEN and CDR2 SYDVKM come from the germline V gene.

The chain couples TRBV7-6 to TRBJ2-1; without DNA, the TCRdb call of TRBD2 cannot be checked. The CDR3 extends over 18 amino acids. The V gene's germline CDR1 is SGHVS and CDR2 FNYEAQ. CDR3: CASSLAFRGTRTNNEQFF.

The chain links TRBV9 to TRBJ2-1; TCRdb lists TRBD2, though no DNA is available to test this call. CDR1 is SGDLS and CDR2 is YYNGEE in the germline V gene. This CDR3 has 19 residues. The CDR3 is CASSVLPGTSGRVENEQFF. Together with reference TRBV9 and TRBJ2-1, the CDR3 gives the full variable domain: DSGVTQTPKHLITATGQRVTLRCSPRSGDLSVYWYQQSLDQGLQFLIQYYNGEERAKGNILERFSAQQFPDLHSELNLSSLELGDSALYFCASSVLPGTSGRVENEQFFGPGTRLTVL.

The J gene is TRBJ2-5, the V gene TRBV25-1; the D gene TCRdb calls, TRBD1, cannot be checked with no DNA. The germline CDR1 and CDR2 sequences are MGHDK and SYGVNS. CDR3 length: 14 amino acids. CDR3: CASSVRRGGETQYF.

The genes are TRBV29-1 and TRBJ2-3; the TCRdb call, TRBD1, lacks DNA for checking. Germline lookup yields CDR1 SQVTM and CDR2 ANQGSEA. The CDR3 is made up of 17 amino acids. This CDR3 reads CSTGPPATRISTDTQYF.

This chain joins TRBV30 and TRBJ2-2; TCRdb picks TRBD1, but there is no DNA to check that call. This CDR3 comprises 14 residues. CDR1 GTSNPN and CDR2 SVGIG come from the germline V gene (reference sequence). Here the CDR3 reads CAWSVGQGSRELFF.

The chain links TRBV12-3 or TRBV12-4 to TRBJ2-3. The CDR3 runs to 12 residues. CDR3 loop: CASSPIQATQYF.

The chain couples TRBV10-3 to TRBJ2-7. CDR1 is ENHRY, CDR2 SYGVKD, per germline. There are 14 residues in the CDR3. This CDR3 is CAISVVGTSNEQYF.

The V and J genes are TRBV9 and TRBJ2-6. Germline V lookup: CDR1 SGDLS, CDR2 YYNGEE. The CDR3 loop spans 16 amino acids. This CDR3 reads CASSAEVVSGANVLTF.